These 8 T cell receptor beta chains originate from one sample sequenced in a study of breast tumors, draining lymph nodes, adjacent tissues. One entry per CDR3 protein results from TCRdb running MiXCR on the multiplex PCR reads. This table has approximately 200,000 distinct CDR3 sequences, roughly 29% appearing once. Axillary draining lymph nodes of breast cancer patients supplied the node samples. The sample was axillary lymph node tissue. The receptors were sampled from a female donor with breast cancer. Some clones in this sample may be carry-over from other donors' samples.

Worth noting for this clonotype: Germline is not matched at one junction end, which may reflect a read error. The V call is TRBV27, the J call TRBJ2-7; TRBD2 might be the D (6 bases). The CDR3 has 15 residues. The germline V gene has CDR1 MNHEY and CDR2 SMNVEV (reference sequence). The CDR3, as DNA: TGTGCCAGCAGTTTATACCGGGACTCATCCTGCGAGCAGTACTTC. This translates into CASSLYRDSSCEQYF.

This clonotype was seen once. The chain carries TRBV24-1 and TRBJ1-2; D not resolved. V lost 4 bases and J 8 bases, leaving 1 base between the germline ends. In germline, CDR1 is KGHDR, CDR2 SFDVKD. The CDR3 contains 9 residues. CDR3 sequence: CATSEGYTF. As DNA, the CDR3 is TGTGCCACCAGTGAGGGCTACACCTTC.

Many counts were recorded for this clonotype. The V call is TRBV4-1, the J call TRBJ1-4; 9 bases fit TRBD1. V lost 1 base and J lost 7; bases outside the gene matches: 4. Germline V gene sequence: CDR1 MGHRA, CDR2 YSYEKL. This CDR3 comprises 15 residues. CDR3 sequence reads: CASSQGTGAGEKLFF. CDR3 coding DNA: TGCGCCAGCAGCCAAGGGACAGGGGCTGGTGAAAAACTGTTTTTT.

This clonotype has a count of ten or more. The V gene is TRBV20-1, the J gene TRBJ2-7; 9 bases agree with TRBD2. The CDR3 has 14 residues. Germline V gene data show CDR1 as DFQATT and CDR2 as SNEGSKA (reference sequence). The trim removed 6 bases at V and 6 bases at J, leaving 12 bases unmatched. The CDR3 here is CSAAPGGGAAEQYF. The CDR3 DNA is TGCAGTGCCGCCCCTGGCGGGGGGGCCGCCGAGCAGTACTTC.

This clonotype was found many times. The DNA for the CDR3 is TGTGCCAGCAGTAAACAGGGTGCGGCCCAGAATCAGCCCCAGCATTTT. Protein: CASSKQGAAQNQPQHF. The rearrangement uses TRBV6-1 and TRBJ1-5; tentatively, D is TRBD1 (6 bases). In germline, CDR1 is MNHNS, CDR2 SASEGT. Trimming took off 5 bases at V and 4 bases at J, with 18 bases between the two ends. The CDR3 spans 16 residues.

In this sample, this clonotype turned up a few times. This may be a read error, as it is one base from a much larger clone. As DNA, the CDR3 is TGCAGTGCTTCCCGGGGCATCGGGACCACCGAGCAGTACTTC. This gives the protein CSASRGIGTTEQYF. This chain joins TRBV20-1 and TRBJ2-7; D tentatively fits TRBD1 or TRBD2 (5 bases each). V lost 5 bases, J lost 6 bases, and 20 bases lay in between. CDR3 size: 14 residues. CDR1 is DFQATT and CDR2 is SNEGSKA in the germline V gene (reference sequence).

The chain uses TRBV5-1 and TRBJ2-5; 8 nucleotides align to TRBD1. The CDR3 covers 14 residues. After removal of 3 bases from V and 8 bases from J, the junction contained 9 bases not matched to a gene. Germline V gene lookup returns CDR1 SGHRS and CDR2 YFSETQ. In DNA form, the CDR3 reads TGCGCCAGCAGCTCCGCAGGGGGCGGGGACACCCAGTACTTC. Its translation is CASSSAGGGDTQYF.

V is TRBV6-5 and J is TRBJ2-5, with TRBD1 identical over 9 bases. Trimming cost V 5 bases and J 14 bases; bases outside gene matches: 6. The germline V gene has CDR1 MNHEY and CDR2 SVGAGI. The CDR3 covers 11 residues. The CDR3 DNA sequence: TGTGCCAGCAGTCTCCGGGACAGGGATTACTTC. Protein sequence: CASSLRDRDYF.